The sequence of this T cell receptor (beta chain) was determined in a study of OX40 agonist ivuxolimab in advanced cancers. Germline V lookup: CDR1 SEHNR, CDR2 FQNEAQ (reference sequence). CDR3 size: 15 residues. V was clipped by 4 bases and J by 7 bases, with 16 bases between them. As regards this clone: The antigen remains undetermined.

Data came from immunoSEQ multiplex PCR; TCRdb stores just in-frame clones and leaves some out. The sample has tens of thousands of clones, about 90% seen once; the top ten hold 5% to 6%. Study-wide findings and caveats: Averaging showed that CD8+ T cells had more expanded clones than CD4+ did.

Patients were ruled out by autoimmune disease history or systemic immunosuppression. The TCR comes from an adult with an advanced solid tumor such as melanoma, head and neck, liver or kidney cancer. The input for sequencing was CD4+ or CD8+ T cells sorted from blood, taken in a trial of the OX40 agonist ivuxolimab. The rearrangement links TRBV7-9 to TRBJ1-4, with D tentatively TRBD1 (5 bases). The CDR3 DNA is TGTGCCAGCAGCTCACTCAGGGAGGGACGTGAAAAACTGTTTTTT. It codes for CASSSLREGREKLFF.